This T cell receptor beta chain was identified in a study of regulatory T cells in long-lasting Graves disease. General observations from the study: Among the persistent patients, 2,500 to 3,500 public clonotypes were shared, more than the roughly 970 shared among new patients. Having only a small sample size may have limited accuracy.

Relying on iRepertoire HTBI primers and Arm-PCR of CDR3 regions, the team built TCR beta libraries. Using its own MiXCR run on the multiplex PCR reads, TCRdb lists one record per CDR3 protein. The repertoire holds 700,000 or so distinct CDR3 sequences, with 30% as singletons. This clonotype was seen only a few times. Its matching antigen is unknown. Time point noted: persistent/refractory GD, antithyroid drugs over 5 years with positive TRAb. After RNA was extracted from PBMCs, the TCR library was made from it. Germline V gene sequence: CDR1 MDHEN, CDR2 SYDVKM. The CDR3 extends over 14 amino acids. The V gene lost 0 bases and the J gene lost 2 bases, with 7 bases spanning the gap.

Material: peripheral blood mononuclear cells (PBMCs), obtained when the disease was refractory, from a patient treated with antithyroid drugs. V gene TRBV28 combines with J gene TRBJ1-2; D possibly corresponds to TRBD1 (5 bases). The sequence was collected from a female donor with Graves disease. CDR3 nucleotide sequence: TGTGCCAGCAGTTTATGGGGGGGGAACTATGGCTACACCTTC. This sequence encodes CASSLWGGNYGYTF.